This T cell receptor beta chain is drawn from a study of T-cell memory formation after mild COVID-19. Study results and limitations: Some clones that responded turned up in pre-infection memory, which suggests that cross-reactive memory joined in. Clones contracting across day 15 to 85 had a balanced CD4/CD8 profile; later expanding clones leaned CD4+.

As to this clonotype: Its target is not known.

Constant-segment-primed 5'RACE gave TCR alpha and TCR beta cDNA libraries with sample barcodes and UMIs. MiXCR, applied by TCRdb to the 5' RACE reads, yields one record per CDR3 protein. This table holds around 320,000 distinct CDR3 sequences, 25% to 30% found once. The CDR3 consists of 15 residues. After removal of 3 bases from V and 7 bases from J, the junction contained 10 bases not matched to a gene. Germline V CDR1 and CDR2: KGHSH, LQKENI. The sequence was obtained from an adult woman who had mild COVID-19 (a few samples of this study predate the infection). Cell type and time point are not known. This rearrangement joins TRBV18 to TRBJ2-7, with TRBD1 matching 9 bases. The sample was PBMCs or a T cell subset sorted from them (not recorded which). The DNA for the CDR3 is TGTGCCAGCTCACCCTCCGGGACAGGGTCGTCGGAGCAGTACTTC. Its protein is CASSPSGTGSSEQYF.